This T cell receptor beta chain was captured by sequencing in a study of T cells after yellow fever vaccination. Trimming removed 1 base at V and 2 bases at J, with 8 bases between. Germline V lookup: CDR1 MGHRA, CDR2 YSYEKL. This CDR3 has 14 amino acids. MiXCR, run by TCRdb on the 5' RACE reads, gives a single entry per CDR3 protein. The data hold around 320,000 distinct CDR3 sequences, with about 10% observed a single time. The chain combines TRBV4-1 with TRBJ2-5; D call uncertain. The material was CD4+ T cells sorted from PBMCs, obtained 45 days after the yellow fever booster vaccination. This receptor was taken from a man aged 18 to 30 who received the YFV17D yellow fever vaccine. CDR3 bases: TGCGCCAGCAGCCAAGTATCGGTGCAAGAGACCCAGTACTTC. Its translation: CASSQVSVQETQYF.